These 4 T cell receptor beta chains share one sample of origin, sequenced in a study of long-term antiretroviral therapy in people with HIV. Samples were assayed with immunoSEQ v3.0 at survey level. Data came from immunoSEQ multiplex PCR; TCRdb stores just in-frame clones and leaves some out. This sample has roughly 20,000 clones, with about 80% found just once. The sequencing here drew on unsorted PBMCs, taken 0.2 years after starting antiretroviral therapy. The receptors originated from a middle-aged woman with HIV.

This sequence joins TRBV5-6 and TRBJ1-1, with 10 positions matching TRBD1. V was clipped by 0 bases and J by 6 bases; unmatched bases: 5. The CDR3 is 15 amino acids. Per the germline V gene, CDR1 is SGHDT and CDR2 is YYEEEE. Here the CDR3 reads CASSLGGTGVPEAFF. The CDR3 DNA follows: TGTGCCAGCAGCTTGGGGGGGACAGGGGTACCTGAAGCTTTCTTT.

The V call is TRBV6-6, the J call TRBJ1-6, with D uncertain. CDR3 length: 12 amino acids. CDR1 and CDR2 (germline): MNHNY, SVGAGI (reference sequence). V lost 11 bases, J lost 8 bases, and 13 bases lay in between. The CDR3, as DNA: TGTGCCGGAGGAATTGAAGATTCACCCCTCCACTTT. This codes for CAGGIEDSPLHF.

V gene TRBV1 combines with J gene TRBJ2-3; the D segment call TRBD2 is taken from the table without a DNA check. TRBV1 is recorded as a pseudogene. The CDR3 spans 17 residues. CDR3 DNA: TGCACCAGCAGACCCCGCTTTAGCGGGACCTTCACAGATACGCAGTATTTT. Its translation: CTSRPRFSGTFTDTQYF.

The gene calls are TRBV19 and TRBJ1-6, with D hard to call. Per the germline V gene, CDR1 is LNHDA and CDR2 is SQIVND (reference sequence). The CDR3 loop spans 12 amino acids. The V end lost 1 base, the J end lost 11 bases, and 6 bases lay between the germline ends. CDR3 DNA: TGTGCCAGTAGTATAGGTTATCCACCCCTCCACTTT. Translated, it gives CASSIGYPPLHF. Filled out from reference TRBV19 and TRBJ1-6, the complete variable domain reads DGGITQSPKYLFRKEGQNVTLSCEQNLNHDAMYWYRQDPGQGLRLIYYSQIVNDFQKGDIAEGYSVSREKKESFPLTVTSAQKNPTAFYLCASSIGYPPLHFGNGTRLTVT.